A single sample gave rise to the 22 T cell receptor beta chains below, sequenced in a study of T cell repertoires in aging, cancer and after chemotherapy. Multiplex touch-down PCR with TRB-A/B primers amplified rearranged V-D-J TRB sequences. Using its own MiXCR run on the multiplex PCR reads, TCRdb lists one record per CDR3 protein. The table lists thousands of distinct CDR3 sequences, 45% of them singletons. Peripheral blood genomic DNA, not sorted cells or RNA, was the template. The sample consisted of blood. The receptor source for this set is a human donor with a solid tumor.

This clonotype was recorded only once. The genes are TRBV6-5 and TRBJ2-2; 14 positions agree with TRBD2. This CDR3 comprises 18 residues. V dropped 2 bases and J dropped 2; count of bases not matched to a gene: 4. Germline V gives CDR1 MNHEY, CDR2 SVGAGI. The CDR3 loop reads CASSYVGLAGENTGELFF. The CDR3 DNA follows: TGTGCCAGCAGTTACGTGGGACTAGCGGGAGAAAACACCGGGGAGCTGTTTTTT.

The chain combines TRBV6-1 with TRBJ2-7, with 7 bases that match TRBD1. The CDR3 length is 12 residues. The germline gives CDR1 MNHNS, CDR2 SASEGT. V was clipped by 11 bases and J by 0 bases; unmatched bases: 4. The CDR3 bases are TGTGCCGCCGACAGGGACTCCTACGAGCAGTACTTC. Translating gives CAADRDSYEQYF.

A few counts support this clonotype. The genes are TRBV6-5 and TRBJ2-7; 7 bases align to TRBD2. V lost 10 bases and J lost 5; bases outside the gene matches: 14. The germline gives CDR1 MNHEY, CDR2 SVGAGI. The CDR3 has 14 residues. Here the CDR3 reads CATGAGRAVDEQYF. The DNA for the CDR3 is TGTGCCACCGGTGCGGGGAGGGCCGTCGACGAGCAGTACTTC.

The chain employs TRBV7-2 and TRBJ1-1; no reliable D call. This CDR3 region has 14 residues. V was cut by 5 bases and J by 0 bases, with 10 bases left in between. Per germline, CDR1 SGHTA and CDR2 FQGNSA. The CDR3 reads CASSPRTVNTEAFF. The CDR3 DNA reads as TGTGCCAGCAGCCCCCGGACCGTGAACACTGAAGCTTTCTTT.

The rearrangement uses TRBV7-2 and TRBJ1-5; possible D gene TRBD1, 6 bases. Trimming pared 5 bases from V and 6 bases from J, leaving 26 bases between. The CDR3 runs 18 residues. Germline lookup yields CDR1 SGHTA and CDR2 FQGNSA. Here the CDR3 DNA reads TGTGCCAGCAGCGAAGTTTCAGGGGCGAGGGGAATTGGTCAGCCCCAGCATTTT. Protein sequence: CASSEVSGARGIGQPQHF.

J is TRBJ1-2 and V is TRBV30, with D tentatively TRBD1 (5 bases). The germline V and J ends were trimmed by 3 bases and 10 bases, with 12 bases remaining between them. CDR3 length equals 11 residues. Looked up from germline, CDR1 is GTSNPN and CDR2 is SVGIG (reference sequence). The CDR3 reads CAWRRDDNYTF. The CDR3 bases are TGTGCCTGGAGGAGGGACGATAACTACACCTTC.

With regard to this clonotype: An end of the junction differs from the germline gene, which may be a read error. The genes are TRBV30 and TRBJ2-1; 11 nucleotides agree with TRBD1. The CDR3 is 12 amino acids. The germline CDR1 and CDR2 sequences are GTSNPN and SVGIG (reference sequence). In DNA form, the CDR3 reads TGTGCCTGGATCGGACGGGGGACAGGGGGTGTCTTC. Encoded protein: CAWIGRGTGGVF.

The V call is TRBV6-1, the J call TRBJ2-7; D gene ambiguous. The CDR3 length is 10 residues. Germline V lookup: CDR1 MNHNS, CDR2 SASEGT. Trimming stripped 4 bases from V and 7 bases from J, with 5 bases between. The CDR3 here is CASSVGEQYF. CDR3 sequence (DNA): TGTGCCAGCAGTGTGGGAGAGCAGTACTTC.

The CDR3 reads CSARGYLNTEAFF. The CDR3 coding sequence is TGCAGTGCTAGAGGGTATCTCAACACTGAAGCTTTCTTT. This chain links TRBV20-1 with TRBJ1-1; D not certain. The CDR3 is 13 residues long. The V gene lost 1 base and the J gene lost 2 bases, with 8 bases spanning the gap. Germline values: CDR1 DFQATT, CDR2 SNEGSKA (reference sequence).

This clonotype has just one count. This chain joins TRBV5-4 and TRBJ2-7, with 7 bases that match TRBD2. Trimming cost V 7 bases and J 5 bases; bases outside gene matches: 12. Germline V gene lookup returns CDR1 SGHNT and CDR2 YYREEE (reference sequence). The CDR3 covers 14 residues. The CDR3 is CASSPSGKTHEQYF. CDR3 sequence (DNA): TGTGCCAGCTCGCCCAGCGGGAAAACCCACGAGCAGTACTTC. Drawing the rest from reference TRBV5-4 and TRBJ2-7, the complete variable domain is ETGVTQSPTHLIKTRGQQVTLRCSSQSGHNTVSWYQQALGQGPQFIFQYYREEENGRGNFPPRFSGLQFPNYSSELNVNALELDDSALYLCASSPSGKTHEQYFGPGTRLTVT.

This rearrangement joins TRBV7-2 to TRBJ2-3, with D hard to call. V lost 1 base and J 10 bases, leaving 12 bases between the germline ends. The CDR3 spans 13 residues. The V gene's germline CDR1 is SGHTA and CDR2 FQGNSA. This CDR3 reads CASSLEPRVSQYF. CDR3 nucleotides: TGTGCCAGCAGCTTAGAACCACGTGTTTCGCAGTATTTT.

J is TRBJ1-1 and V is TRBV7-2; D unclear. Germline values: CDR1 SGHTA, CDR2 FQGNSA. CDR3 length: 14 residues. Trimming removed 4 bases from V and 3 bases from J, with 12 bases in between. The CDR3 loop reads CASSSYGQHTEAFF. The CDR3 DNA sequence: TGTGCCAGCAGCTCTTATGGGCAGCACACTGAAGCTTTCTTT.

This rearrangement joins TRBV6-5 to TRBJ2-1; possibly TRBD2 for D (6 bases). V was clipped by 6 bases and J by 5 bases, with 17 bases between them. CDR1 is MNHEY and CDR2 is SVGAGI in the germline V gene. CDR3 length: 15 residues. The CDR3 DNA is TGTGCCAGCAGGGCGACTAGTCCATGGAACAATGAGCAGTTCTTC. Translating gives CASRATSPWNNEQFF.

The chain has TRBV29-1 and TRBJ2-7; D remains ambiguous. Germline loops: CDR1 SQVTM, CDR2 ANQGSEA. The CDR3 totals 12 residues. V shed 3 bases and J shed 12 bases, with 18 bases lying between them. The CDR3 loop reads CSVETRATSRYF. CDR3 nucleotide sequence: TGCAGCGTTGAGACCCGGGCTACATCCCGGTACTTC.

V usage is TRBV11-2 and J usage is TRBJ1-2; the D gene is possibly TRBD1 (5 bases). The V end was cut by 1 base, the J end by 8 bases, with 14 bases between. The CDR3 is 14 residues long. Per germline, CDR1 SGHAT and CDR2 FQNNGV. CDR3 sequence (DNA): TGTGCCAGCAGCTTAGGGTCACAGGTCGGCGGCTACACCTTC. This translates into CASSLGSQVGGYTF. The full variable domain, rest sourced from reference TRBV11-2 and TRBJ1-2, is EAGVAQSPRYKIIEKRQSVAFWCNPISGHATLYWYQQILGQGPKLLIQFQNNGVVDDSQLPKDRFSAERLKGVDSTLKIQPAKLEDSAVYLCASSLGSQVGGYTFGSGTRLTVV.

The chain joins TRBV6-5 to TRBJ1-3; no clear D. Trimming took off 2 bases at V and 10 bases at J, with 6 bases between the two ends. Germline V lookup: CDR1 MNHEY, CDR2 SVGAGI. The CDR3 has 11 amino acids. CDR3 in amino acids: CASSYENTIYF. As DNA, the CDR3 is TGTGCCAGCAGTTACGAGAATACCATATATTTT.

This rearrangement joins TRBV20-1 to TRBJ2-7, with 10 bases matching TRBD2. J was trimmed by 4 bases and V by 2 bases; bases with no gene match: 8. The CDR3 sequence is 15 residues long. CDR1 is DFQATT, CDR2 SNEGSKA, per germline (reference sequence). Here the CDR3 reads CSARIQAGGLYEQYF. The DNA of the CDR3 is TGCAGTGCTAGAATACAAGCGGGAGGGCTTTACGAGCAGTACTTC.

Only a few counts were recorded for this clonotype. The CDR3 DNA is TGTGCCAGCAGCTTGTACAACACTGAAGCTTTCTTT. Encoded protein: CASSLYNTEAFF. V and J are TRBV5-5 and TRBJ1-1, with D unclear. Germline V CDR1 and CDR2: SGHKS, YYEKEE (reference sequence). V was clipped by 1 base and J by 2 bases, with 3 bases between them. The CDR3 extends over 12 amino acids.

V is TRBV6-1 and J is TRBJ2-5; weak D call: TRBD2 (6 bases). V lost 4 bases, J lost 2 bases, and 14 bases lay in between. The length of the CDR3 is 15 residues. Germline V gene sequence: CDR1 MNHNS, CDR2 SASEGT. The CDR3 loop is CASSVTGAIQETQYF. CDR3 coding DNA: TGTGCCAGCAGTGTAACGGGAGCGATACAAGAGACCCAGTACTTC.

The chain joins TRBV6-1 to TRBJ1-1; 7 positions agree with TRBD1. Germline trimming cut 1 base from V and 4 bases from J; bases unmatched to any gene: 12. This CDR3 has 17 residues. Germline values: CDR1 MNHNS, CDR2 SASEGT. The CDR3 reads CASSEVITGDSSTEAFF. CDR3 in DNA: TGTGCCAGCAGTGAAGTTATAACAGGGGACAGTAGCACTGAAGCTTTCTTT.

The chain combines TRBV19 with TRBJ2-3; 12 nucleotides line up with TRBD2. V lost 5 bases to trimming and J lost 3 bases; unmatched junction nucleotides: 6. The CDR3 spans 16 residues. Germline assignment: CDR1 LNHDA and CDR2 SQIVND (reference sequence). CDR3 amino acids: CASSWRLAGETDTQYF. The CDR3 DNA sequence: TGTGCCAGTAGTTGGAGACTAGCGGGGGAGACAGATACGCAGTATTTT. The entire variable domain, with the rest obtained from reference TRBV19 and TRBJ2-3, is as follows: DGGITQSPKYLFRKEGQNVTLSCEQNLNHDAMYWYRQDPGQGLRLIYYSQIVNDFQKGDIAEGYSVSREKKESFPLTVTSAQKNPTAFYLCASSWRLAGETDTQYFGPGTRLTVL.

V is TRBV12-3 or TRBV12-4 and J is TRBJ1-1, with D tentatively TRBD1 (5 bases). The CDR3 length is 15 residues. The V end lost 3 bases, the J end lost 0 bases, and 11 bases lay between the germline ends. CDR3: CASSLGRRMNTEAFF. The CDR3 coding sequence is TGTGCCAGCAGTTTGGGACGGCGAATGAACACTGAAGCTTTCTTT.